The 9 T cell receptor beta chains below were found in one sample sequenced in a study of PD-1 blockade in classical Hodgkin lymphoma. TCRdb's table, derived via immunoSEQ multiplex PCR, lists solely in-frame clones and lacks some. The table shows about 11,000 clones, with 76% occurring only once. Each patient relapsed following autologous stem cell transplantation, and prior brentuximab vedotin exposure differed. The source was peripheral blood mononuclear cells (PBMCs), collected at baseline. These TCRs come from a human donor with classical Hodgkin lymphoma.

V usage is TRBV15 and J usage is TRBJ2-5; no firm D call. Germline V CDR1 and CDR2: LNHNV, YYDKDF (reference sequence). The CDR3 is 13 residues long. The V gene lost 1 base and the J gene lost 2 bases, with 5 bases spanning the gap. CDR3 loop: CATSRVPQETQYF. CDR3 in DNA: TGTGCCACCAGCAGAGTCCCACAAGAGACCCAGTACTTC. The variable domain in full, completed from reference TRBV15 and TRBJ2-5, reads DAMVIQNPRYQVTQFGKPVTLSCSQTLNHNVMYWYQQKSSQAPKLLFHYYDKDFNNEADTPDNFQSRRPNTSFCFLDIRSPGLGDTAMYLCATSRVPQETQYFGPGTRLLVL.

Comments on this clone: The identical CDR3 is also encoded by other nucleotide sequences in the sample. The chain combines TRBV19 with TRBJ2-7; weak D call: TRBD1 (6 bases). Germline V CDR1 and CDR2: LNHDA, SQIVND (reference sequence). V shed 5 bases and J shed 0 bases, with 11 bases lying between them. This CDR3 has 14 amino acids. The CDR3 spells CASSSTGNSYEQYF. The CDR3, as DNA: TGTGCCAGTAGTTCTACAGGGAACTCCTACGAGCAGTACTTC. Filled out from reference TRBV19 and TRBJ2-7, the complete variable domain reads DGGITQSPKYLFRKEGQNVTLSCEQNLNHDAMYWYRQDPGQGLRLIYYSQIVNDFQKGDIAEGYSVSREKKESFPLTVTSAQKNPTAFYLCASSSTGNSYEQYFGPGTRLTVT.

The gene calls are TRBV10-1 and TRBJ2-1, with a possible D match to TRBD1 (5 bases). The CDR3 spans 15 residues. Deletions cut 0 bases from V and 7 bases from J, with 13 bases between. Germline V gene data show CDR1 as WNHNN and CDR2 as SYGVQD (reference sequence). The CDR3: CASSESWGALNEQFF. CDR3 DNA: TGCGCCAGCAGTGAGTCATGGGGCGCTTTGAATGAGCAGTTCTTC.

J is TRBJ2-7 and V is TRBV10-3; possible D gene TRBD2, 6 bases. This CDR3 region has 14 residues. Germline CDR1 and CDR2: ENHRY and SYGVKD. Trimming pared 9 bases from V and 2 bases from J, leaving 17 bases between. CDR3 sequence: CAIKPGRETYEQYF. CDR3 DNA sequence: TGTGCCATAAAACCGGGACGGGAGACCTACGAGCAGTACTTC.

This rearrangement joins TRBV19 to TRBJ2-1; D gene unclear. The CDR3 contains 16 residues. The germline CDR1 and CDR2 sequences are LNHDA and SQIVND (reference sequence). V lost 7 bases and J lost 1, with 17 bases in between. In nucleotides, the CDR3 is TGTGCCAGTACCGACCGGGCCTCCAATTCCTACAATGAGCAGTTCTTC. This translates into CASTDRASNSYNEQFF.

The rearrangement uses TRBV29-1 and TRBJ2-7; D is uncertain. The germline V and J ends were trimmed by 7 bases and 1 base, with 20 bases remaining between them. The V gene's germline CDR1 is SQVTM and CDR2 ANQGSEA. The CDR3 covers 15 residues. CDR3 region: CSARVLGGPSYEQYF. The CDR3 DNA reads TGCAGCGCCCGTGTTTTAGGTGGACCGTCCTACGAGCAGTACTTC.

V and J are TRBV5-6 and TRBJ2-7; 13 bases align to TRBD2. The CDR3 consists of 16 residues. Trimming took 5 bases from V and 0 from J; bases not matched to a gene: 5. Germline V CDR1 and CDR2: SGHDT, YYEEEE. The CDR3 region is CASSWWTSGGSYEQYF. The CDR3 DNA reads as TGTGCCAGCAGTTGGTGGACTAGCGGGGGCTCCTACGAGCAGTACTTC.

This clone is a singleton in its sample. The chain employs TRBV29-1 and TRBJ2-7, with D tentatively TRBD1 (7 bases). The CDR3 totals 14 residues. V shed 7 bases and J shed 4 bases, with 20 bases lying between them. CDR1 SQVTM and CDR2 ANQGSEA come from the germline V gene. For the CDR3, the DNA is TGCAGCGCCAATCAGGGGGGCGACCTTTACGAGCAGTACTTC. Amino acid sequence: CSANQGGDLYEQYF.

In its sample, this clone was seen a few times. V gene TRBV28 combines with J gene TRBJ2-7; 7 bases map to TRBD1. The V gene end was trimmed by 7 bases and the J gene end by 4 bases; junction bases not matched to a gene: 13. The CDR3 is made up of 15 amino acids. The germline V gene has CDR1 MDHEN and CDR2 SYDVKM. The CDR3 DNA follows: TGTGCCAGCACTATTACCCCGACAGGGAAATACGAGCAGTACTTC. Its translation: CASTITPTGKYEQYF.